Listed here are 9 T cell receptor beta chains from one sample, sequenced in a study of glioma-infiltrating T cells. Using RNA template, CDR3s of TCR alpha and beta were amplified with iRepertoire arm-PCR. TCRdb reprocessed the multiplex PCR reads with MiXCR, giving one entry per CDR3 protein. Among around 390,000 distinct CDR3 sequences listed, about two fifths were seen once. The specimen was glioma tissue, nonneoplastic brain tissue, or PBMCs (not recorded which). The receptors shown here come from a human donor with low-grade glioma or glioblastoma, undergoing nonglioma brain surgery, or in good health (not recorded which).

Regarding this clonotype: It may be a read error: a sequence one base away is much more abundant. This chain uses TRBV18 with TRBJ2-3; D remains unclear. CDR1 is KGHSH, CDR2 LQKENI, per germline. The CDR3 is made up of 14 amino acids. CDR3 bases: TGTGCCACCCGGGTGGACGCAGGCACAGATATGCAGTATTTT. Encoded protein: CATRVDAGTDMQYF.

The chain uses TRBV2 and TRBJ2-7; 12 nucleotides agree with TRBD1. Per germline, CDR1 SNHLY and CDR2 FYNNEI. V lost 9 bases, J lost 4 bases, and 10 bases stayed unmatched. This CDR3 comprises 15 residues. The CDR3 region is CASSYPGQGAYEQYF. The DNA for the CDR3 is TGTGCCAGTAGTTATCCGGGACAGGGGGCTTACGAGCAGTACTTC.

A word on this clonotype: Germline is not matched at one junction end, which may reflect a read error. The chain joins TRBV7-3 to TRBJ2-2; possibly TRBD2 for D (5 bases). Germline CDR1 and CDR2: SGHTA and FQGTGA. CDR3 length equals 13 residues. The CDR3 DNA reads as TGTGCCAGCAGCTTAGTGAACACCGGGGAGCGGTTTTTT. This sequence encodes CASSLVNTGERFF.

The table lists this clonotype with a few counts. The genes are TRBV5-4 and TRBJ1-3; D might be TRBD1 (5 bases). V lost 5 bases, J lost 4 bases, and 25 bases lay in between. Germline CDR1 is SGHNT and CDR2 is YYREEE (reference sequence). The CDR3 has 18 amino acids. The CDR3: CASSRLGQGSPSGNTIYF. CDR3 nucleotides: TGTGCCAGCAGTCGTCTGGGGCAGGGAAGCCCCTCCGGAAACACCATATATTTT.

This clonotype was seen only a few times. The rearrangement joins TRBV28 to TRBJ2-2; 9 bases match TRBD1. The CDR3 contains 16 residues. CDR1 is MDHEN, CDR2 SYDVKM, per germline. With 5 bases clipped from V and 4 bases from J, the junction kept 8 bases outside the gene matches. CDR3: CASSPSGQGSTGELFF. As DNA, the CDR3 is TGTGCCAGCAGTCCCTCGGGACAGGGAAGCACCGGGGAGCTGTTTTTT.

Of note for this clonotype: A much larger clone differs by one base, so this may be a read error. CDR3 sequence reads: CASTRPGGSYNEQFF. The CDR3 nucleotides are TGTGCCAGCACCCGACCGGGCGGCTCCTACAATGAGCAGTTCTTC. The chain carries TRBV6-2 or TRBV6-3 and TRBJ2-1; no clear D. This CDR3 is built from 15 residues. Trimming cost V 7 bases and J 0 bases, with 13 bases left between them. CDR1 and CDR2 from the germline V gene are MNHEY and SVGEGT.

The table lists this clonotype with many counts. The chain carries TRBV6-2 or TRBV6-3 and TRBJ1-1; D is unclear. The length of the CDR3 is 13 residues. CDR1 is MNHEY, CDR2 SVGEGT, per germline. Trimming removed 2 bases from V and 2 bases from J, with 6 bases in between. The CDR3 bases are TGTGCCAGCAGTTACAGCCTCAACACTGAAGCTTTCTTT. It translates to CASSYSLNTEAFF.

Concerning this clonotype itself: A single base separates this from a much larger clone, so it may be a read error. The chain recombines TRBV20-1 with TRBJ2-3; perhaps TRBD1 as D (6 bases). The CDR3 is 16 amino acids. Germline V gene data show CDR1 as DFQATT and CDR2 as SNEGSKA (reference sequence). The CDR3 spells CGARDLRQGHTDTQYF. DNA of the CDR3: TGCGGTGCTAGAGATCTTCGCCAGGGACACACAGATACGCAGTATTTT.

This chain connects TRBV2 to TRBJ2-1, with D uncertain. Germline V gives CDR1 SNHLY, CDR2 FYNNEI. Trimming removed 0 bases from V and 0 bases from J, with 3 bases in between. The CDR3 loop spans 14 amino acids. The CDR3, as DNA: TGTGCCAGCAGTGAAGCGAACTCCTACAATGAGCAGTTCTTC. Protein sequence: CASSEANSYNEQFF.